This T cell receptor (beta chain) was profiled in a study of cytotoxic CD8 clonotypes in ibrutinib-treated CLL. Findings and limits, study-wide: Measured clonality at baseline was greater than in age-matched healthy donors and tracked with circulating CD8+ T-cell counts. Clonality increased at ibrutinib response and stayed stable in sustained remission. At progression, however, it fell back toward baseline.

Note on this clone: Its antigen is still unknown.

Profiling relied on immunoSEQ multiplex PCR, and the TCRdb table lists in-frame clones only, not all of them. The sample gives some 300,000 clones, approximately 80% of which show up once; roughly 6.3% is in the top ten. Germline CDR1 SGHNT, CDR2 YENEEA. The CDR3 has 12 amino acids. The V gene lost 3 bases and the J gene lost 3 bases, with 5 bases spanning the gap. The chain recombines TRBV11-3 with TRBJ1-1; a possible D gene is TRBD1 (5 bases). This receptor was obtained from a human donor with chronic lymphocytic leukemia. This material consisted of PBMCs, taken before ibrutinib treatment. The CDR3 is CASSFRDTEAFF. CDR3 nucleotide sequence: TGTGCCAGCAGCTTCAGGGACACTGAAGCTTTCTTT.